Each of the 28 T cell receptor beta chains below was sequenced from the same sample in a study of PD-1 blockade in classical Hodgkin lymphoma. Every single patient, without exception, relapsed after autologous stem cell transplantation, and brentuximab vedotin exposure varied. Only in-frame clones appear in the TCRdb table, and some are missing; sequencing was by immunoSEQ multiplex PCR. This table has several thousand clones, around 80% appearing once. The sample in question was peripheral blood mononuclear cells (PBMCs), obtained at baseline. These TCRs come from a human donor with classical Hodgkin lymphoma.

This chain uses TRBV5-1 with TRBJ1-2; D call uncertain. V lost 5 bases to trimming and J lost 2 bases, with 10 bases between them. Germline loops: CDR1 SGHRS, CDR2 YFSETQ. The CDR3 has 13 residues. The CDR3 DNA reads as TGCGCCAGCAGTCCGACGGACAACTATGGCTACACCTTC. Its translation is CASSPTDNYGYTF.

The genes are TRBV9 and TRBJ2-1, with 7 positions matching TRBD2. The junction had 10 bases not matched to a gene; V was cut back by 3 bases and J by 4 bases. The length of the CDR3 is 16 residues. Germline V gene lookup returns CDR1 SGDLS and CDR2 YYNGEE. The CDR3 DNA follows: TGTGCCAGCAGCGCAGGGAGGGTAGCGGATTACAATGAGCAGTTCTTC. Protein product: CASSAGRVADYNEQFF.

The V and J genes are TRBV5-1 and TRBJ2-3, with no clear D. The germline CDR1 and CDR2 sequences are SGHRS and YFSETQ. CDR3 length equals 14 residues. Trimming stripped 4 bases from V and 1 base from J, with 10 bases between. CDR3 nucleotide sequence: TGCGCCAGCAGCCAGCCGCCACGCACAGATACGCAGTATTTT. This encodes CASSQPPRTDTQYF.

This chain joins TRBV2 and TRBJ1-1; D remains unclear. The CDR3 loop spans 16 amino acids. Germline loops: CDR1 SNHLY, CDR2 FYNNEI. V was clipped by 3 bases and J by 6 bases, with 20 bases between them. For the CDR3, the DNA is TGTGCCAGCAGTGAGCATCAGCTCGAGGTAGTACCTGAAGCTTTCTTT. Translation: CASSEHQLEVVPEAFF.

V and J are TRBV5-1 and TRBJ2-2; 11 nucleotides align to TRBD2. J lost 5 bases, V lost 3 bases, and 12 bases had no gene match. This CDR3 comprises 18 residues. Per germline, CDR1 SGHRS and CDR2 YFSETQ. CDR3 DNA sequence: TGCGCCAGCAGCTCACTTAGCGGGAGGGCAGGATGGACCGGGGAGCTGTTTTTT. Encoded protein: CASSSLSGRAGWTGELFF.

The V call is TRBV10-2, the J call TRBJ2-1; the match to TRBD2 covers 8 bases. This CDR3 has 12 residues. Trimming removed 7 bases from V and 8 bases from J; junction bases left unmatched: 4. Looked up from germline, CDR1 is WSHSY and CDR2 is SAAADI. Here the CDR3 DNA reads TGCGCCAGCACCCGGGGGGGGGATGAGCAGTTCTTC. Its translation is CASTRGGDEQFF.

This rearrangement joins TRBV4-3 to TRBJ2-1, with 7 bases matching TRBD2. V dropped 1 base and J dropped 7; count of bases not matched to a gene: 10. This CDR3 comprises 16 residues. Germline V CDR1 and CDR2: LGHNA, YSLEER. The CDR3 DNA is TGCGCCAGCAGCCAAGGTCCCTCGGGAGGAATGAATGAGCAGTTCTTC. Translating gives CASSQGPSGGMNEQFF.

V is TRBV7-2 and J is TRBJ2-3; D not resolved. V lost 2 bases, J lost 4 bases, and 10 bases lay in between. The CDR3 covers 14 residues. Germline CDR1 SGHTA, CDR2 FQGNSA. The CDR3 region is CASSLSPAADTQYF. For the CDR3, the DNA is TGTGCCAGCAGCTTATCCCCGGCGGCAGATACGCAGTATTTT.

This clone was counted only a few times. The CDR3 is CASNEGVGDTQYF. Here the CDR3 DNA reads TGTGCCAGCAACGAGGGCGTGGGAGATACGCAGTATTTT. The chain combines TRBV7-2 with TRBJ2-3, with a weak D call TRBD2 (5 bases). Germline-derived CDR1 and CDR2 are SGHTA and FQGNSA. This CDR3 has 13 amino acids. V lost 7 bases and J lost 5, with 13 bases in between.

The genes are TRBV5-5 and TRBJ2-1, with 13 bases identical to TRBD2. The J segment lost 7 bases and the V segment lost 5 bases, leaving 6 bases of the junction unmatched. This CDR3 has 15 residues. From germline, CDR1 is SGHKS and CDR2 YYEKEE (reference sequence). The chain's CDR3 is CASRATSGRQNEQFF. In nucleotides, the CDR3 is TGTGCCAGCAGGGCGACTAGCGGGAGGCAAAATGAGCAGTTCTTC.

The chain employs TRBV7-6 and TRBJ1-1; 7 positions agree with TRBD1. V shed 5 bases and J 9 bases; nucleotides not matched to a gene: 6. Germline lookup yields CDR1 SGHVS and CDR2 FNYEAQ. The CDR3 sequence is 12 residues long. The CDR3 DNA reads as TGTGCCAGCAGCCCCAGGGGGGCCCAAGCTTTCTTT. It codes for CASSPRGAQAFF.

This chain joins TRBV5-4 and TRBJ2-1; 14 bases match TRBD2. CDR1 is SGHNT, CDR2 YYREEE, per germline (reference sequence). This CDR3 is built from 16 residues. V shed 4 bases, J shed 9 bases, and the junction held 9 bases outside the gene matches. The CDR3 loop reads CASSGRLAGGAGEQFF. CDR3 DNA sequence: TGTGCCAGCAGCGGAAGACTAGCGGGAGGGGCGGGTGAGCAGTTCTTC.

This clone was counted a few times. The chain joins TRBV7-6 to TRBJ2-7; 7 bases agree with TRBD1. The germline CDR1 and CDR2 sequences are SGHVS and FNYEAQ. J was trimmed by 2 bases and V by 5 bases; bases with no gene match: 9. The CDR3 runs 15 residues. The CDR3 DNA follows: TGTGCCAGCAGCCAGACAGGGTCCCCACCCTACGAGCAGTACTTC. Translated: CASSQTGSPPYEQYF.

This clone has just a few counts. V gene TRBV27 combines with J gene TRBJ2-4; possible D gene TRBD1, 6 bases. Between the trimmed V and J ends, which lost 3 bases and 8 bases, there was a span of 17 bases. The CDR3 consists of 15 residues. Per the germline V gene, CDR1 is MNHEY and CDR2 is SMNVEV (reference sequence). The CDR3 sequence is CASSLLYRESDIQYF. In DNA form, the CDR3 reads TGTGCCAGCAGTTTGCTGTACAGGGAGTCGGACATTCAGTACTTC.

CDR3 nucleotide sequence: TGTGCCAGCTCACTTACTCCGGAAAGAGCTAATGAAAAACTGTTTTTT. Translation: CASSLTPERANEKLFF. The chain recombines TRBV18 with TRBJ1-4; D not certain. This CDR3 is built from 16 residues. V shed 4 bases and J shed 3 bases, with 15 bases lying between them. Germline V lookup: CDR1 KGHSH, CDR2 LQKENI.

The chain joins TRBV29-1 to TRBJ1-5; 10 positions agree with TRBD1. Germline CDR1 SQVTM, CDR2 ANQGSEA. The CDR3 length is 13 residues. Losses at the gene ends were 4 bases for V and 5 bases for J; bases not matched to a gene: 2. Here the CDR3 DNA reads TGCAGCGTTGCCGGGACAGGGGATCAGCCCCAGCATTTT. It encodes CSVAGTGDQPQHF.

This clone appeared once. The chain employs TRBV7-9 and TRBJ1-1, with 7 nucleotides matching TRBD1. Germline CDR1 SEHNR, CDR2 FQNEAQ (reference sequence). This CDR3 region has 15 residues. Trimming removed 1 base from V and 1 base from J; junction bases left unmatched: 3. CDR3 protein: CASSLEGQENTEAFF. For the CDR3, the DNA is TGTGCCAGCAGCTTAGAAGGACAGGAGAACACTGAAGCTTTCTTT. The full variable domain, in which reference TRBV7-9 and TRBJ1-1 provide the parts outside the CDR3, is DTGVSQNPRHKITKRGQNVTFRCDPISEHNRLYWYRQTLGQGPEFLTYFQNEAQLEKSRLLSDRFSAERPKGSFSTLEIQRTEQGDSAMYLCASSLEGQENTEAFFGQGTRLTVV.

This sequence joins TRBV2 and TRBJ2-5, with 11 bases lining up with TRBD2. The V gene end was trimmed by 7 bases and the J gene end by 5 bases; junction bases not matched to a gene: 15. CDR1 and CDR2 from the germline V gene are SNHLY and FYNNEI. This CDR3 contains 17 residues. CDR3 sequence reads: CASTAGRLAGMEETQYF. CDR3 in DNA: TGTGCCAGCACCGCGGGGAGACTAGCGGGAATGGAGGAGACCCAGTACTTC.

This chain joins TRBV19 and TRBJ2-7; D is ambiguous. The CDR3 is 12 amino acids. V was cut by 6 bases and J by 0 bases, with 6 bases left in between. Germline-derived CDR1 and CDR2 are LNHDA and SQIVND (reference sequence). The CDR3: CASRGSSYEQYF. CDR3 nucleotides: TGTGCCAGTAGAGGCAGCTCCTACGAGCAGTACTTC.

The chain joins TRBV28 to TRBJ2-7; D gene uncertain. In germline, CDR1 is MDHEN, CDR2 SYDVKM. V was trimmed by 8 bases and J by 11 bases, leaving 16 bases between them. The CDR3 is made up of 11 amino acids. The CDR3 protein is CASYLNGLKYF. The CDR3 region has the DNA TGTGCCAGCTACCTCAACGGGTTAAAGTACTTC.

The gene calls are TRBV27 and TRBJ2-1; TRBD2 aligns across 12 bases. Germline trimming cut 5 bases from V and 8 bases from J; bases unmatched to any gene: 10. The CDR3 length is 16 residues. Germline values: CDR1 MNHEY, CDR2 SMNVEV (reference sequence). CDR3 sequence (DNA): TGTGCCAGCAGTCCGCTACTAGCGGGAGGATCACATGAGCAGTTCTTC. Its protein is CASSPLLAGGSHEQFF.

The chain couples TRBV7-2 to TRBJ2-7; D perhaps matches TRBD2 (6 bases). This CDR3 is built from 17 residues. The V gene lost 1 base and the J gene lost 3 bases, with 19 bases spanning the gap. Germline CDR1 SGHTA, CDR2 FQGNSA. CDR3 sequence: CASSLVPPSGWIYEQYF. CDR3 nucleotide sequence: TGTGCCAGCAGCTTAGTTCCACCGAGCGGGTGGATCTACGAGCAGTACTTC.

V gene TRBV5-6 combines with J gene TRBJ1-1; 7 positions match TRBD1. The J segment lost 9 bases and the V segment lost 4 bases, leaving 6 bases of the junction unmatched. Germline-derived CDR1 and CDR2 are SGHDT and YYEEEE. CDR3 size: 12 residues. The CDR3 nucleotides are TGTGCCAGCAGCCAATACAGGGGTAAAGCTTTCTTT. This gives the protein CASSQYRGKAFF.

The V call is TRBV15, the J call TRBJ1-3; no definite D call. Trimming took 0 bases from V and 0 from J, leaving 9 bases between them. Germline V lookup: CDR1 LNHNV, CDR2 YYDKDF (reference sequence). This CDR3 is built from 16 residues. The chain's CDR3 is CATSRDLQHSGNTIYF. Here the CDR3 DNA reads TGTGCCACCAGCAGAGATTTACAGCACTCTGGAAACACCATATATTTT.

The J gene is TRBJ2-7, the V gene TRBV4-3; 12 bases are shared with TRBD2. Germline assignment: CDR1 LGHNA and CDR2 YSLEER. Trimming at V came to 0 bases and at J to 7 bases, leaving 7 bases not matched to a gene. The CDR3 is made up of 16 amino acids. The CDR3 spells CASSQDKTSGSFEQYF. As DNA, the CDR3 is TGCGCCAGCAGCCAAGATAAGACTAGCGGGAGTTTTGAGCAGTACTTC.

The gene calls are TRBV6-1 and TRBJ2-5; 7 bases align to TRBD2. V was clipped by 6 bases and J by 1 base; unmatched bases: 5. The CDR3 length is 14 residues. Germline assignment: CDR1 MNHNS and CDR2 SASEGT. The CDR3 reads CASRGDYLQETQYF. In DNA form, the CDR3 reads TGTGCCAGCAGAGGGGACTATCTCCAAGAGACCCAGTACTTC.

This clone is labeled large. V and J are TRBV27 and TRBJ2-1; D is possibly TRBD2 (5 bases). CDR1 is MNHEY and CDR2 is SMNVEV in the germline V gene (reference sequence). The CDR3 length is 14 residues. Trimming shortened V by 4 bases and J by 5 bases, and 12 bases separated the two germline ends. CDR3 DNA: TGTGCCAGCAGTTCGGGGATGAGGAACAATGAGCAGTTCTTC. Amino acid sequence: CASSSGMRNNEQFF.

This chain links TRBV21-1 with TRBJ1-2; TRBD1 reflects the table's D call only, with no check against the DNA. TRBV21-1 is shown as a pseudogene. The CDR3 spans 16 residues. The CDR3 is CASSALRDRERKGYTF. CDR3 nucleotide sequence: TGTGCCAGCAGCGCCCTTAGGGACAGGGAAAGAAAGGGCTACACCTTC.